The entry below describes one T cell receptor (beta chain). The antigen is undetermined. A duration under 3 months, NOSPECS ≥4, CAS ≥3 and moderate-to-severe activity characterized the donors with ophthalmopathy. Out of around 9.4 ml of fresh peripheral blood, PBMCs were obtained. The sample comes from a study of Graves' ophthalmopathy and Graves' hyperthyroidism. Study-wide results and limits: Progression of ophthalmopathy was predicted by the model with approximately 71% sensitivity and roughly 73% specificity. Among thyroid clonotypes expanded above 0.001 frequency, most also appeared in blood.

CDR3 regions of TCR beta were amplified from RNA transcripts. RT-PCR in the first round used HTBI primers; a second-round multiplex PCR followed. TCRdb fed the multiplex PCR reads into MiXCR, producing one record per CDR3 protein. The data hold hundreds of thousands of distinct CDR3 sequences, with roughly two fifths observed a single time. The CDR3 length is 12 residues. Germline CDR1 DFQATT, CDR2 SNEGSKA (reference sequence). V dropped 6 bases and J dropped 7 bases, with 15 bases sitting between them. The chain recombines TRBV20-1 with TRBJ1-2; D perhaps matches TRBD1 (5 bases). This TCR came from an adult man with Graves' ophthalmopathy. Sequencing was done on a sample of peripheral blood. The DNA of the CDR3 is TGCAGTGCCACAACGGGGCTTCTTGGCTACACCTTC. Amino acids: CSATTGLLGYTF.